The entry that follows covers one TCR beta chain sequence. V lost 4 bases and J lost 0, with 13 bases in between. The CDR3 is 15 residues long. Germline V gene lookup returns CDR1 MGHRA and CDR2 YSYEKL. The sample is drawn from a study of cytomegalovirus exposure and HLA in healthy donors. Study-wide context: Within the Caucasian-associated ancestry cluster were around 81% of the roughly 380 genotyped donors.

Those who donated were healthy bone marrow donors. The PCR made use of 60 Vbeta and 13 Jbeta primers. Sequencing was performed with immunoSEQ multiplex PCR; in TCRdb, only in-frame clones are kept and a portion is missing. In the table there are 90,000 to 120,000 clones, about 74% of which are singletons. Source material: PBMCs. This chain joins TRBV4-1 and TRBJ2-7; a possible D gene is TRBD1 (5 bases). The clonotype originates from a woman aged 40 to 50 in good health and CMV-seropositive. In DNA, the CDR3 is TGCGCCAGCAGCCTTACTCCCGACAGCTCCTACGAGCAGTACTTC. Encoded protein: CASSLTPDSSYEQYF.